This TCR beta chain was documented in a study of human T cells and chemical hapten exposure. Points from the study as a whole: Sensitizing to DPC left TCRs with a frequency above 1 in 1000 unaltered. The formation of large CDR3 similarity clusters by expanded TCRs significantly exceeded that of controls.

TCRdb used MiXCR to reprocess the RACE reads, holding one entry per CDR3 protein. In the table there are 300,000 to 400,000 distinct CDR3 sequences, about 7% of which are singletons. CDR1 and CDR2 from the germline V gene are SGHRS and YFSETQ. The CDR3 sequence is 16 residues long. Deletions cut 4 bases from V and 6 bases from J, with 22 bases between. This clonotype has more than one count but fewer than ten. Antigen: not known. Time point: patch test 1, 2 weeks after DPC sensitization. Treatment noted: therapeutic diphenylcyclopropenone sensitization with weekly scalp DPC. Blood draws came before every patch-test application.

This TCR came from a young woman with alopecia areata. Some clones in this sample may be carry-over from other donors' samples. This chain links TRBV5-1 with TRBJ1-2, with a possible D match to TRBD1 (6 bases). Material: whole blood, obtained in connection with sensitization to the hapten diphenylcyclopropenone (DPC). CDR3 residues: CASSPGHLTYSDGYTF. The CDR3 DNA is TGCGCCAGCAGCCCGGGACACCTCACCTACTCGGATGGCTACACCTTC.